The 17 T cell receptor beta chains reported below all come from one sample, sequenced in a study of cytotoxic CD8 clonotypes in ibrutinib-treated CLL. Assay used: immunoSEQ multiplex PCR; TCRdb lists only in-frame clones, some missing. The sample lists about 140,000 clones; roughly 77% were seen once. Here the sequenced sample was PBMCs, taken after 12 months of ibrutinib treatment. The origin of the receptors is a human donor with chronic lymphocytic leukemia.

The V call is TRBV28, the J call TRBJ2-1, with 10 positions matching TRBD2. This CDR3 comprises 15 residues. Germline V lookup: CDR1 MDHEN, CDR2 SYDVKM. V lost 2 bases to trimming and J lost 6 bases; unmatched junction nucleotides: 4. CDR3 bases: TGTGCCAGCAGTTTAGGGGTAGCGGGAGGCAATGAGCAGTTCTTC. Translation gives CASSLGVAGGNEQFF.

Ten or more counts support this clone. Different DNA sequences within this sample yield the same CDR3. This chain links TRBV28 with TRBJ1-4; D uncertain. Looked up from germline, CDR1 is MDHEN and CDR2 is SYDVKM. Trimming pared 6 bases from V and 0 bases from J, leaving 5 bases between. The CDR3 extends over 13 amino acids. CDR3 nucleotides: TGTGCCAGCAGGGGAGCAACTAATGAAAAACTGTTTTTT. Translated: CASRGATNEKLFF.

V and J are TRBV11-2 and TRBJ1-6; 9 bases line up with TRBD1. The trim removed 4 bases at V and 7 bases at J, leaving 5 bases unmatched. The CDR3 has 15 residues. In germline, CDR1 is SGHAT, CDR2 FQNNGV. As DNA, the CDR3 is TGTGCCAGCAGCTCCAGACAGGGGGAGAATTCACCCCTCCACTTT. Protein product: CASSSRQGENSPLHF. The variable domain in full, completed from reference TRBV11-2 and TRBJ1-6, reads EAGVAQSPRYKIIEKRQSVAFWCNPISGHATLYWYQQILGQGPKLLIQFQNNGVVDDSQLPKDRFSAERLKGVDSTLKIQPAKLEDSAVYLCASSSRQGENSPLHFGNGTRLTVT.

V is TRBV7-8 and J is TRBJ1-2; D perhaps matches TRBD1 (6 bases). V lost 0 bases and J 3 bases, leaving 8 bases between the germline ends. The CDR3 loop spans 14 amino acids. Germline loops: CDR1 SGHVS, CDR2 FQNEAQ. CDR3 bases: TGTGCCAGCAGCTTAGCGGAGGGGGACTATGGCTACACCTTC. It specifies CASSLAEGDYGYTF.

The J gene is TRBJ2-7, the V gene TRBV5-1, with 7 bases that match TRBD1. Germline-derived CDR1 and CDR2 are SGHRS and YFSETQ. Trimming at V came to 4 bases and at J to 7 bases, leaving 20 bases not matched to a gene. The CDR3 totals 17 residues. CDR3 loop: CASSQNTQGRSEEEQYF. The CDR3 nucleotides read TGCGCCAGCAGCCAGAATACACAGGGGCGATCGGAGGAAGAGCAGTACTTC.

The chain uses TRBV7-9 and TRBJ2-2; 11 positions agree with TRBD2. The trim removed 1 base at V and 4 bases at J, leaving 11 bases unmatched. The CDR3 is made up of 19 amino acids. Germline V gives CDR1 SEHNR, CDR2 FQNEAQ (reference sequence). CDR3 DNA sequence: TGTGCCAGCAGCTTAGTCTTACTAGCGGGAGTATATGGCACCGGGGAGCTGTTTTTT. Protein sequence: CASSLVLLAGVYGTGELFF.

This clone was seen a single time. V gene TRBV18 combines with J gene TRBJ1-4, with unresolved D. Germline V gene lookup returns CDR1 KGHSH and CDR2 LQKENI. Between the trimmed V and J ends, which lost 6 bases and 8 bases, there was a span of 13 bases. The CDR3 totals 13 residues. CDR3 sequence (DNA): TGTGCCAGCTCGCGAGAGTTGGGGGAAAAACTGTTTTTT. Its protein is CASSRELGEKLFF.

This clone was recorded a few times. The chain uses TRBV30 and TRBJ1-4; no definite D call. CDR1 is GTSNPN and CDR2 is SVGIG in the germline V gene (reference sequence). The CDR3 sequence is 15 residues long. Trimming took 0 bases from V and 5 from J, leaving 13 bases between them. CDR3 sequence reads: CAWSVLGYSNEKLFF. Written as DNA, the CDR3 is TGTGCCTGGAGTGTACTTGGTTATTCGAATGAAAAACTGTTTTTT.

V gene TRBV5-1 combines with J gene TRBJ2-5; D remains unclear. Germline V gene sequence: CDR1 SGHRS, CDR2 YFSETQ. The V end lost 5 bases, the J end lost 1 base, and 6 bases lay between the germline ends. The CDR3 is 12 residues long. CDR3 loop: CASSTSQETQYF. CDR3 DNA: TGCGCCAGCAGTACTTCCCAAGAGACCCAGTACTTC.

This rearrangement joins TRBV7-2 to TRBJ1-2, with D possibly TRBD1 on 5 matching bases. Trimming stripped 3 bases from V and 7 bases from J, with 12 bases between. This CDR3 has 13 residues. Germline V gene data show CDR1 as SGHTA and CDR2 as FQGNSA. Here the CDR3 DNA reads TGTGCCAGCAGCTTGCTAGGGGCGGGTGGCTACACCTTC. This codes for CASSLLGAGGYTF.

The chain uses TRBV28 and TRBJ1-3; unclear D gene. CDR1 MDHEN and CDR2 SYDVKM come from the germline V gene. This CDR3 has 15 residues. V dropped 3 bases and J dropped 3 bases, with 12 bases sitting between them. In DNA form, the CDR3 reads TGTGCCAGCAGTTTGATAGGGAGAAGTGGAAACACCATATATTTT. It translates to CASSLIGRSGNTIYF.

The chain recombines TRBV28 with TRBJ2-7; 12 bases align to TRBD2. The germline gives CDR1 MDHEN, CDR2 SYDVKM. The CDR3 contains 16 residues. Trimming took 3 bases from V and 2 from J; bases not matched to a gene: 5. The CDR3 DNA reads TGTGCCAGCAGTTTCTCGAGACTAGCGGGAGCCTACGAGCAGTACTTC. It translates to CASSFSRLAGAYEQYF.

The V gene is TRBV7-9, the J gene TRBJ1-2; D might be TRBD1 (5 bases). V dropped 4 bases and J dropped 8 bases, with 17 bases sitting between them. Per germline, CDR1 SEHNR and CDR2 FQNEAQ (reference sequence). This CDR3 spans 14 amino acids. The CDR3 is CASSSGTPKGGYTF. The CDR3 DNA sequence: TGTGCCAGCAGCTCCGGGACCCCGAAGGGAGGCTACACCTTC.

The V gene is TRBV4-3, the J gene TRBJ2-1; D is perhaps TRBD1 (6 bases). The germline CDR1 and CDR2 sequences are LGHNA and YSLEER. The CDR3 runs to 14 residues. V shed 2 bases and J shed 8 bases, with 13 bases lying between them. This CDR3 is CASSQRNREHEQFF. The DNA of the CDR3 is TGCGCCAGCAGCCAAAGAAACAGGGAGCATGAGCAGTTCTTC.

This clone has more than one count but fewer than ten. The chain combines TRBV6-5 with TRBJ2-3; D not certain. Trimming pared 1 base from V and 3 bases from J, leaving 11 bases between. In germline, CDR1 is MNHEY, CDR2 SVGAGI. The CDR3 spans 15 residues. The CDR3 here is CASSYYSGLTDTQYF. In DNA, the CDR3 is TGTGCCAGCAGTTACTACTCGGGCTTAACAGATACGCAGTATTTT.

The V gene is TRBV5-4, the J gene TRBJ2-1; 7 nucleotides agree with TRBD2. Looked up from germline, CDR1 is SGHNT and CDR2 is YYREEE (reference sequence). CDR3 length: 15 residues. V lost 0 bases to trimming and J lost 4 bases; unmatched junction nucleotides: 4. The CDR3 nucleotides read TGTGCCAGCAGCTTGGCCGGCGGGGGTTACAATGAGCAGTTCTTC. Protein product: CASSLAGGGYNEQFF.

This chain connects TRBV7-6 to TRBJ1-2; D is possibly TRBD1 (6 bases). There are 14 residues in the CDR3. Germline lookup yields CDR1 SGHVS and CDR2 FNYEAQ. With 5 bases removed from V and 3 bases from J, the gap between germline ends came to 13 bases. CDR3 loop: CASSQGQGYYGYTF. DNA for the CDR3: TGTGCCAGCAGCCAGGGGCAGGGGTACTATGGCTACACCTTC.